The 30 T cell receptor beta chains presented below share a single source sample, sequenced in a study of glioma-infiltrating T cells. The iRepertoire nested amplicon-rescue multiplex PCR amplified TCR alpha and beta CDR3s from RNA. Using its own MiXCR run on the multiplex PCR reads, TCRdb lists one record per CDR3 protein. The repertoire holds around 390,000 distinct CDR3 sequences, with around 45% as singletons. The specimen sequenced was glioma tissue, nonneoplastic brain tissue, or PBMCs (not recorded which). The receptors were sampled from a human donor with low-grade glioma or glioblastoma, undergoing nonglioma brain surgery, or in good health (not recorded which).

The chain employs TRBV2 and TRBJ1-2; no firm D call. This CDR3 contains 18 residues. Germline-derived CDR1 and CDR2 are SNHLY and FYNNEI. Trimming cost V 5 bases and J 4 bases, with 26 bases left between them. The CDR3 DNA follows: TGTGCCAGCAGTAAACCGTCCCCTATTCAGGTGCTTAGCTATGGCTACACCTTC. Translating gives CASSKPSPIQVLSYGYTF.

This rearrangement joins TRBV7-3 to TRBJ2-7; a weak D match, TRBD2 (6 bases). This CDR3 is 15 amino acids long. Germline assignment: CDR1 SGHTA and CDR2 FQGTGA. The V and J ends lost 5 bases and 3 bases respectively, with 17 bases between them. The CDR3 sequence is CASSHRGGPGYEQYF. In DNA form, the CDR3 reads TGTGCCAGCAGCCACCGGGGAGGACCAGGCTACGAGCAGTACTTC.

The sample holds many counts of this clonotype. V usage is TRBV6-2 or TRBV6-3 and J usage is TRBJ2-7, with 7 bases fitting TRBD2. V lost 3 bases and J lost 2; bases outside the gene matches: 1. In germline, CDR1 is MNHEY, CDR2 SVGEGT. The CDR3 extends over 13 amino acids. The CDR3 sequence is CASSYAGAYEQYF. CDR3 DNA: TGTGCCAGCAGTTATGCGGGGGCCTACGAGCAGTACTTC.

This clonotype was recorded a few times. CDR3 DNA: TGTGCCAGCAGCCAAGTTACAGGGACCACAGATACGCAGTATTTT. Translated, it gives CASSQVTGTTDTQYF. The V gene is TRBV4-2, the J gene TRBJ2-3; D might be TRBD1 (6 bases). This CDR3 has 15 residues. Germline CDR1 reads LGHNA; CDR2 reads YNFKEQ. The ends were cut back, 1 base at V and 2 bases at J, with 10 bases in the middle.

On this clonotype: At one of its ends the junction is not consistent with the germline gene, which may arise from a read error. This sequence joins TRBV28 and TRBJ1-1; unclear D gene. This CDR3 is 11 amino acids long. In germline, CDR1 is MDHEN, CDR2 SYDVKM. DNA of the CDR3: TGTGCCAGCAGCTTTAACACTGAAGCTCTCTTT. Translation gives CASSFNTEALF.

The J gene is TRBJ2-7, the V gene TRBV12-3 or TRBV12-4; D remains unclear. The CDR3 is 13 amino acids. The V end lost 1 base, the J end lost 4 bases, and 8 bases lay between the germline ends. CDR3 nucleotide sequence: TGTGCCAGCAGTTTAGGTATGGCATACGAGCAGTACTTC. This sequence encodes CASSLGMAYEQYF.

This clonotype occurred once. This may stem from a read error, because a much larger clone lies one nucleotide away. V gene TRBV20-1 combines with J gene TRBJ1-1; 7 bases map to TRBD1. V gave up 1 base and J gave up 1 base; unmatched junction bases: 6. The CDR3 is 15 amino acids. Germline V gene lookup returns CDR1 DFQATT and CDR2 SNEGSKA (reference sequence). The CDR3 DNA reads TGCAGTGCTAGAGCCCGGAACAGGGGGAACACTGAAGCTTTCTTT. It specifies CSARARNRGNTEAFF.

To note about this clonotype: A much larger clone lies a single base off, so this may be a read error. This chain links TRBV6-2 or TRBV6-3 with TRBJ2-7; D ambiguous. Looked up from germline, CDR1 is MNHEY and CDR2 is SVGEGT. This CDR3 is built from 13 residues. CDR3 DNA sequence: TGTGTCAGCAATGGTCAGGCCTCCTACGAGCAGTACTTC. The encoded protein is CVSNGQASYEQYF.

The gene calls are TRBV5-4 and TRBJ1-2; perhaps TRBD1 as D (5 bases). Trimming shortened V by 4 bases and J by 0 bases, and 16 bases separated the two germline ends. This CDR3 is built from 16 residues. The V gene's germline CDR1 is SGHNT and CDR2 YYREEE (reference sequence). The CDR3 nucleotides read TGTGCCAGCAGCATGGGACTTTCTTCGGCTAACTATGGCTACACCTTC. Translating it yields CASSMGLSSANYGYTF.

This clonotype was seen just once. An end of the junction differs from the germline gene, which may be a read error. The chain uses TRBV20-1 and TRBJ1-2; a weak D match, TRBD1 (5 bases). Germline CDR1 reads DFQATT; CDR2 reads SNEGSKA (reference sequence). The CDR3 is 11 amino acids. As DNA, the CDR3 is TGCAGCGTGGGGACTGACTATTGCTACACCTTC. Translated, it gives CSVGTDYCYTF.

This chain connects TRBV20-1 to TRBJ2-1; D gene unclear. The CDR3 has 14 residues. Germline CDR1 reads DFQATT; CDR2 reads SNEGSKA (reference sequence). V lost 1 base, J lost 10 bases, and 17 bases lay in between. The CDR3 protein is CSARAWSGSREQFF. The CDR3 region has the DNA TGCAGTGCTAGAGCTTGGTCGGGTTCGCGCGAGCAGTTCTTC.

The chain uses TRBV5-1 and TRBJ1-5; TRBD1 matches 7 bases. There are 15 residues in the CDR3. V dropped 3 bases and J dropped 1; count of bases not matched to a gene: 4. Germline V lookup: CDR1 SGHRS, CDR2 YFSETQ. The CDR3 spells CASSSTGLSNQPQHF. As DNA, the CDR3 is TGCGCCAGCAGCTCGACAGGGCTAAGCAATCAGCCCCAGCATTTT.

This clonotype was picked up one time. The CDR3 region has the DNA TGTGCCAGTAGTATTCTAGGACAGGGTCCCTACGAGCAGTACTTC. Its protein is CASSILGQGPYEQYF. The genes are TRBV19 and TRBJ2-7; 8 bases align to TRBD1. Germline CDR1 reads LNHDA; CDR2 reads SQIVND (reference sequence). V dropped 3 bases and J dropped 2; count of bases not matched to a gene: 6. The CDR3 length is 15 residues.

This clonotype has only a few counts. The CDR3 DNA sequence: TGTGCCAGCAGTTACTCGATCACGGAGGGGGGAGAGACCCAGTACTTC. It is translated as CASSYSITEGGETQYF. V is TRBV6-6 and J is TRBJ2-5, with D perhaps given as TRBD1 or TRBD2 (6 bases each). The CDR3 is 16 amino acids. CDR1 and CDR2 from the germline V gene are MNHNY and SVGAGI (reference sequence). Between the trimmed V and J ends, which lost 0 bases and 4 bases, there was a span of 15 bases.

Remarks on this clonotype: A clone one base away is much larger, so this may be a read error. This chain connects TRBV6-2 or TRBV6-3 to TRBJ2-7; a possible D gene is TRBD2 (5 bases). This CDR3 region has 13 residues. The V and J ends lost 8 bases and 3 bases respectively, with 14 bases between them. Germline V gene data show CDR1 as MNHEY and CDR2 as SVGEGT. CDR3 nucleotide sequence: TGTGCCAGCGCCTCGGGATCCTACTACGAGCAGTACTTC. It translates to CASASGSYYEQYF.

This clonotype was recorded a few times. V usage is TRBV6-1 and J usage is TRBJ2-7; perhaps TRBD1 as D (6 bases). In germline, CDR1 is MNHNS, CDR2 SASEGT. The CDR3 is 14 residues long. V was pared by 10 bases and J by 2 bases, with 18 bases between. In DNA, the CDR3 is TGTGCCACCAACCCCGGGACAAATACCTACGAGCAGTACTTC. Translation gives CATNPGTNTYEQYF.

This clonotype was seen repeatedly, ten times or more. For the CDR3, the DNA is TGTGCCAGCAGTTACCCACCGGACGAGCAGTACTTC. Protein product: CASSYPPDEQYF. The V and J genes are TRBV6-2 or TRBV6-3 and TRBJ2-7; no reliable D call. Germline CDR1 MNHEY, CDR2 SVGEGT. The CDR3 totals 12 residues. V lost 2 bases and J lost 5, with 7 bases in between.

J is TRBJ2-4 and V is TRBV15, with 10 bases matching TRBD2. After removal of 5 bases from V and 0 bases from J, the junction contained 16 bases not matched to a gene. The CDR3 is made up of 20 amino acids. CDR1 is LNHNV, CDR2 YYDKDF, per germline (reference sequence). The CDR3 is CATSGWGGTSENLAKNIQYF. For the CDR3, the DNA is TGTGCCACCAGCGGGTGGGGCGGGACTAGCGAGAACTTAGCCAAAAACATTCAGTACTTC. Supplemented by reference TRBV15 and TRBJ2-4, the full variable domain reads DAMVIQNPRYQVTQFGKPVTLSCSQTLNHNVMYWYQQKSSQAPKLLFHYYDKDFNNEADTPDNFQSRRPNTSFCFLDIRSPGLGDTAMYLCATSGWGGTSENLAKNIQYFGAGTRLSVL.

The gene calls are TRBV7-9 and TRBJ1-1; D not certain. The CDR3 totals 12 residues. Germline V gene lookup returns CDR1 SEHNR and CDR2 FQNEAQ (reference sequence). Trimming left V 1 base short and J 7 bases short, with 7 bases between. The CDR3 DNA reads as TGTGCCAGCAGCTTAGGTAACGGTGAAGCTTTCTTT. Its translation: CASSLGNGEAFF. The whole variable domain, filled in from reference TRBV7-9 and TRBJ1-1, reads DTGVSQNPRHKITKRGQNVTFRCDPISEHNRLYWYRQTLGQGPEFLTYFQNEAQLEKSRLLSDRFSAERPKGSFSTLEIQRTEQGDSAMYLCASSLGNGEAFFGQGTRLTVV.

The chain is built from TRBV18 and TRBJ2-7; 8 bases agree with TRBD1. CDR1 and CDR2 from the germline V gene are KGHSH and LQKENI. The CDR3 totals 14 residues. J gave up 7 bases and V 2 bases, and 7 bases lay outside the gene matches. Written as DNA, the CDR3 is TGTGCCAGCTCACCAATGCAGGGGGCAGGGGAGCAGTACTTC. Amino acids: CASSPMQGAGEQYF.

J is TRBJ2-7 and V is TRBV7-6, with a possible D match to TRBD2 (5 bases). The V end lost 5 bases, the J end lost 5 bases, and 19 bases lay between the germline ends. Germline lookup yields CDR1 SGHVS and CDR2 FNYEAQ. The CDR3 runs 15 residues. The CDR3: CASSPLPASPHEQYF. CDR3 DNA sequence: TGTGCCAGCAGCCCTCTACCGGCTAGCCCCCACGAGCAGTACTTC.

V usage is TRBV2 and J usage is TRBJ2-7; D might be TRBD1 (6 bases). Germline V gives CDR1 SNHLY, CDR2 FYNNEI. CDR3 size: 14 residues. The germline V and J ends were trimmed by 6 bases and 1 base, with 13 bases remaining between them. The CDR3 nucleotides are TGTGCCAGCAGCGAACAGGGTAGATCCTACGAGCAGTACTTC. Its protein is CASSEQGRSYEQYF.

V gene TRBV20-1 combines with J gene TRBJ2-5, with D possibly being TRBD2 (7 bases). In germline, CDR1 is DFQATT, CDR2 SNEGSKA (reference sequence). Trimming took 1 base from V and 9 from J, leaving 24 bases between them. The CDR3 consists of 16 residues. The DNA for the CDR3 is TGCAGTGCTAGAGGGAGACAGGACCCCCGGGGAGGGGCCCAGTACTTC. Its translation is CSARGRQDPRGGAQYF.

This chain connects TRBV12-3 or TRBV12-4 to TRBJ2-5; D call uncertain. The CDR3 is 14 amino acids. V lost 5 bases and J 0 bases, leaving 10 bases between the germline ends. Here the CDR3 DNA reads TGTGCCAGCAGTGCCTTTGACCACCAAGAGACCCAGTACTTC. Residues: CASSAFDHQETQYF.

The table lists this clonotype with a few counts. The chain is built from TRBV7-9 and TRBJ2-1; 12 bases align to TRBD2. CDR1 and CDR2 from the germline V gene are SEHNR and FQNEAQ (reference sequence). Trimming removed 3 bases from V and 8 bases from J; junction bases left unmatched: 5. The CDR3 is 15 amino acids. The CDR3, as DNA: TGTGCCAGCAGCTTTCCTAGCGGGAGGGGTTATGAGCAGTTCTTC. This translates into CASSFPSGRGYEQFF.

The gene calls are TRBV20-1 and TRBJ2-3; 9 bases line up with TRBD2. This CDR3 is 15 amino acids long. Germline assignment: CDR1 DFQATT and CDR2 SNEGSKA (reference sequence). Germline trimming cut 4 bases from V and 4 bases from J; bases unmatched to any gene: 9. The CDR3 loop is CSATFAGGSADTQYF. Written as DNA, the CDR3 is TGCAGTGCTACCTTTGCGGGAGGGAGCGCAGATACGCAGTATTTT.

Remarks on this clonotype: A read error may account for a junction end that differs from germline. The chain couples TRBV29-1 to TRBJ2-5, with 7 bases aligning to TRBD2. This CDR3 has 16 amino acids. Germline lookup yields CDR1 SQVTM and CDR2 ANQGSEA. Here the CDR3 reads CSVEDIRTGGGENQYF. In nucleotides, the CDR3 is TGCAGCGTTGAAGATATCAGAACGGGAGGTGGAGAGAACCAGTACTTC. Variable domain in full (rest from reference TRBV29-1 and TRBJ2-5): SAVISQKPSRDICQRGTSLTIQCQVDSQVTMMFWYRQQPGQSLTLIATANQGSEATYESGFVIDKFPISRPNLTFSTLTVSNMSPEDSSIYLCSVEDIRTGGGENQYFGPGTRLLVL.

On this clonotype: This may be a read error, as it is one base from a much larger clone. The CDR3 sequence: CASSLGNENTGEMFF. The CDR3 DNA reads as TGTGCCAGCAGTTTGGGGAATGAGAACACCGGGGAGATGTTTTTT. The chain employs TRBV28 and TRBJ2-2; perhaps TRBD2 as D (5 bases). Germline V gene sequence: CDR1 MDHEN, CDR2 SYDVKM. There are 15 residues in the CDR3. Filled out from reference TRBV28 and TRBJ2-2, the complete variable domain reads DVKVTQSSRYLVKRTGEKVFLECVQDMDHENMFWYRQDPGLGLRLIYFSYDVKMKEKGDIPEGYSVSREKKERFSLILESASTNQTSMYLCASSLGNENTGEMFFGEGSRLTVL.

The chain combines TRBV4-1 with TRBJ2-7; 7 bases align to TRBD2. The junction had 6 bases not matched to a gene; V was cut back by 3 bases and J by 4 bases. Germline V gives CDR1 MGHRA, CDR2 YSYEKL. The CDR3 length is 14 residues. The DNA of the CDR3 is TGCGCCAGCAGCCAGGACCTAGCGGCTTACGAGCAGTACTTC. Translating gives CASSQDLAAYEQYF.

The chain uses TRBV28 and TRBJ2-4; D gene ambiguous. The CDR3 length is 12 residues. The germline V gene encodes CDR1 MDHEN and CDR2 SYDVKM. Trimming stripped 8 bases from V and 1 base from J, with 6 bases between. The DNA for the CDR3 is TGTGCCAGCGAACAGGCCAAAAACATTCAGTACTTC. It yields the protein CASEQAKNIQYF.